These 26 T cell receptor beta chains originate from one sample sequenced in a study of beta chain features in type 1 diabetes. As every portion of the isolated RNA was reverse transcribed, the sequencing read expressed TCRB transcripts. Only in-frame clones appear in the TCRdb table, and some are missing; sequencing was by immunoSEQ multiplex PCR. The sample records about 180,000 clones, approximately 13% being singletons. What was sequenced was central memory CD4+ T cells from blood. All receptors derive from a woman aged 18-29 years in good health.

The chain is built from TRBV6-1 and TRBJ2-1; a weak D match, TRBD2 (6 bases). Germline lookup yields CDR1 MNHNS and CDR2 SASEGT. The CDR3 sequence is 15 residues long. Trimming cost V 5 bases and J 5 bases, with 16 bases left between them. For the CDR3, the DNA is TGTGCCAGCAGTTCCCCCGGACTATTTAACAATGAGCAGTTCTTC. It specifies CASSSPGLFNNEQFF.

This chain joins TRBV10-3 and TRBJ2-2, with 7 nucleotides matching TRBD1. The CDR3 is made up of 14 amino acids. Looked up from germline, CDR1 is ENHRY and CDR2 is SYGVKD. Trimming took 8 bases from V and 7 from J; bases not matched to a gene: 10. Written as DNA, the CDR3 is TGTGCCATCCATCCTACAGGGGAAGGCGGGGAGCTGTTTTTT. The encoded protein is CAIHPTGEGGELFF.

This clone was picked up a small number of times. The chain recombines TRBV7-6 with TRBJ1-2; D remains unclear. The CDR3 runs 15 residues. V lost 0 bases and J lost 2, with 10 bases in between. Germline values: CDR1 SGHVS, CDR2 FNYEAQ. The CDR3 region has the DNA TGTGCCAGCAGCTTAGCGGGCGTTTCGAACTATGGCTACACCTTC. It encodes CASSLAGVSNYGYTF.

This clone was detected only a few times. This chain uses TRBV29-1 with TRBJ2-2; 11 bases align to TRBD2. V shed 7 bases, J shed 0 bases, and the junction held 7 bases outside the gene matches. The CDR3 extends over 16 amino acids. Germline CDR1 is SQVTM and CDR2 is ANQGSEA. CDR3 region: CSGGLAGGANTGELFF. The DNA for the CDR3 is TGCAGCGGTGGACTAGCGGGCGGGGCGAACACCGGGGAGCTGTTTTTT.

This clone was detected only a few times. The chain uses TRBV7-2 and TRBJ2-7; 13 bases align to TRBD2. Germline CDR1 SGHTA, CDR2 FQGNSA. There are 15 residues in the CDR3. V lost 3 bases, J lost 6 bases, and 5 bases stayed unmatched. Here the CDR3 DNA reads TGTGCCAGCAGCTTCTCAGGACTAGCGGGAGCCGAGCAGTACTTC. Translated, it gives CASSFSGLAGAEQYF.

Notes on this clone: Within the sample, other DNA sequences also encode this same CDR3. The chain links TRBV28 to TRBJ2-7; 12 bases are a match to TRBD2. The V gene end was trimmed by 6 bases and the J gene end by 4 bases; junction bases not matched to a gene: 7. The germline V gene has CDR1 MDHEN and CDR2 SYDVKM. The CDR3 is 15 residues long. This chain's CDR3 is CASSPGTSGSYEQYF. CDR3 bases: TGTGCCAGCAGCCCTGGGACTAGCGGGTCATACGAGCAGTACTTC.

The CDR3 protein is CASATGGSYNEQFF. The CDR3, as DNA: TGCGCCAGCGCGACAGGGGGCTCCTACAATGAGCAGTTCTTC. This chain links TRBV5-1 with TRBJ2-1, with 9 bases matching TRBD1. V was pared by 7 bases and J by 0 bases, with 2 bases of the junction left unmatched. Germline V CDR1 and CDR2: SGHRS, YFSETQ. This CDR3 has 14 residues.

The rearrangement uses TRBV7-2 and TRBJ2-3; TRBD2 aligns across 12 bases. Germline trimming cut 1 base from V and 8 bases from J; bases unmatched to any gene: 4. This CDR3 is built from 15 residues. The germline V gene encodes CDR1 SGHTA and CDR2 FQGNSA. The CDR3 region is CASSLVGTSGRTQYF. The DNA of the CDR3 is TGTGCCAGCAGCTTAGTAGGGACTAGCGGGCGTACGCAGTATTTT.

V and J are TRBV11-2 and TRBJ2-2, with 10 bases aligning to TRBD1. The CDR3 length is 15 residues. CDR1 is SGHAT and CDR2 is FQNNGV in the germline V gene. V was clipped by 4 bases and J by 7 bases; unmatched bases: 6. The CDR3 is CASSYWTGGIGELFF. Written as DNA, the CDR3 is TGTGCCAGCAGCTACTGGACAGGGGGGATCGGGGAGCTGTTTTTT.

This clone was detected a few times. This chain uses TRBV29-1 with TRBJ1-1; 8 nucleotides align to TRBD1. V gave up 6 bases and J gave up 11 bases; unmatched junction bases: 17. The CDR3 has 14 residues. Germline V gene data show CDR1 as SQVTM and CDR2 as ANQGSEA. The CDR3: CSVYIQDRGFNAFF. In DNA, the CDR3 is TGCAGCGTCTACATTCAAGACAGGGGTTTTAACGCTTTCTTT.

This clone was recorded a few times. This chain uses TRBV2 with TRBJ2-1; 7 positions match TRBD1. This CDR3 spans 15 amino acids. Trimming at V came to 7 bases and at J to 9 bases, leaving 15 bases not matched to a gene. The germline V gene encodes CDR1 SNHLY and CDR2 FYNNEI. This CDR3 reads CASKSSGTVIGEQFF. In DNA, the CDR3 is TGTGCCAGCAAATCCTCCGGGACAGTCATCGGTGAGCAGTTCTTC.

The chain employs TRBV7-9 and TRBJ1-4, with TRBD1 as a possible D gene (5 bases). The length of the CDR3 is 14 residues. Germline-derived CDR1 and CDR2 are SEHNR and FQNEAQ (reference sequence). Trimming shortened V by 7 bases and J by 5 bases, and 14 bases separated the two germline ends. The CDR3 DNA reads as TGTGCCAGCATGAAGACAGTGGCGAATGAAAAACTGTTTTTT. It yields the protein CASMKTVANEKLFF.

This chain connects TRBV2 to TRBJ1-4; 7 bases match TRBD1. V lost 9 bases to trimming and J lost 8 bases; unmatched junction nucleotides: 3. Germline assignment: CDR1 SNHLY and CDR2 FYNNEI. This CDR3 spans 11 amino acids. In DNA form, the CDR3 reads TGTGCCAGTCAGGACAGGGAAAAACTGTTTTTT. It is translated as CASQDREKLFF.

The chain combines TRBV18 with TRBJ2-7; 7 positions agree with TRBD1. From germline, CDR1 is KGHSH and CDR2 LQKENI. V lost 6 bases to trimming and J lost 2 bases; unmatched junction nucleotides: 7. CDR3 length: 14 residues. In DNA form, the CDR3 reads TGTGCCAGCTCCGCTCGACAGGGTCCCTACGAGCAGTACTTC. Its protein is CASSARQGPYEQYF. The whole variable domain, remainder taken from reference TRBV18 and TRBJ2-7, is NAGVMQNPRHLVRRRGQEARLRCSPMKGHSHVYWYRQLPEEGLKFMVYLQKENIIDESGMPKERFSAEFPKEGPSILRIQQVVRGDSAAYFCASSARQGPYEQYFGPGTRLTVT.

V usage is TRBV9 and J usage is TRBJ2-1, with 7 bases that match TRBD1. After removal of 4 bases from V and 3 bases from J, the junction contained 4 bases not matched to a gene. The CDR3 is 14 residues long. CDR1 is SGDLS and CDR2 is YYNGEE in the germline V gene. The CDR3, as DNA: TGTGCCAGCAGCACCCGACAGGGCTACAATGAGCAGTTCTTC. Amino acid sequence: CASSTRQGYNEQFF.

The chain uses TRBV7-9 and TRBJ2-2; D is possibly TRBD2 (5 bases). The germline V gene encodes CDR1 SEHNR and CDR2 FQNEAQ (reference sequence). V shed 6 bases and J shed 4 bases, with 18 bases lying between them. There are 16 residues in the CDR3. Written as DNA, the CDR3 is TGTGCCAGCAGATCGGATAAGAGGGCGAGCACCGGGGAGCTGTTTTTT. Translated, it gives CASRSDKRASTGELFF.

This clone was detected only a few times. J is TRBJ2-7 and V is TRBV28, with TRBD1 matching over 8 bases. The CDR3 contains 16 residues. The J segment lost 3 bases and the V segment lost 2 bases, leaving 9 bases of the junction unmatched. CDR1 is MDHEN, CDR2 SYDVKM, per germline. The CDR3 sequence: CASSLPAQGAGYEQYF. In DNA form, the CDR3 reads TGTGCCAGCAGTTTACCGGCCCAGGGGGCGGGCTACGAGCAGTACTTC.

This clone was seen more than once but under ten times. V usage is TRBV2 and J usage is TRBJ2-3; TRBD1 matches 8 bases. Trimming removed 8 bases from V and 4 bases from J; junction bases left unmatched: 8. CDR1 and CDR2 (germline): SNHLY, FYNNEI. The CDR3 is 14 residues long. The CDR3 region has the DNA TGTGCCAGCCAATGGACAGGGAAGGCAGATACGCAGTATTTT. Translation gives CASQWTGKADTQYF. Based on the CDR3 plus reference TRBV2 and TRBJ2-3, the full variable domain is EPEVTQTPSHQVTQMGQEVILRCVPISNHLYFYWYRQILGQKVEFLVSFYNNEISEKSEIFDDQFSVERPDGSNFTLKIRSTKLEDSAMYFCASQWTGKADTQYFGPGTRLTVL.

V and J are TRBV25-1 and TRBJ1-1; D ambiguous. The germline CDR1 and CDR2 sequences are MGHDK and SYGVNS. The CDR3 loop spans 12 amino acids. Trimming cost V 4 bases and J 5 bases, with 8 bases left between them. DNA for the CDR3: TGTGCCAGCAGTGTCCTTCCGACTGAAGCTTTCTTT. Its protein is CASSVLPTEAFF.

V and J are TRBV5-8 and TRBJ2-2, with D possibly being TRBD1 (7 bases). The CDR3 spans 20 residues. V shed 0 bases and J shed 2 bases, with 23 bases lying between them. Germline V gene sequence: CDR1 SGHTS, CDR2 YDEGEE. Here the CDR3 reads CASSLVPRWEDRLNTGELFF. The CDR3, as DNA: TGTGCCAGCAGCTTGGTACCCAGGTGGGAGGACAGGTTAAACACCGGGGAGCTGTTTTTT.

Only a few counts were recorded for this clone. The rearrangement uses TRBV11-2 and TRBJ2-5, with a weak D call TRBD1 (6 bases). The CDR3 spans 15 residues. V dropped 1 base and J dropped 1 base, with 10 bases sitting between them. Germline V CDR1 and CDR2: SGHAT, FQNNGV. This CDR3 is CASSLATGFQETQYF. The DNA for the CDR3 is TGTGCCAGCAGCTTAGCGACAGGATTCCAAGAGACCCAGTACTTC.

In this sample, this clone turned up a few times. This chain uses TRBV9 with TRBJ2-7, with D possibly matching TRBD2 (6 bases). V lost 4 bases, J lost 4 bases, and 15 bases lay in between. The CDR3 has 14 amino acids. CDR1 is SGDLS and CDR2 is YYNGEE in the germline V gene. CDR3 nucleotide sequence: TGTGCCAGCAGCCGGAGGGCAGGTGGGTACGAGCAGTACTTC. Translating it yields CASSRRAGGYEQYF.

The chain carries TRBV7-3 and TRBJ2-7; 9 bases are a match to TRBD2. The J segment lost 5 bases and the V segment lost 0 bases, leaving 5 bases of the junction unmatched. This CDR3 is 15 amino acids long. CDR1 and CDR2 (germline): SGHTA, FQGTGA. The CDR3 DNA is TGTGCCAGCAGCTTAACTAGCGGGAGAATCGACGAGCAGTACTTC. This encodes CASSLTSGRIDEQYF. The variable domain in full, completed from reference TRBV7-3 and TRBJ2-7, reads GAGVSQTPSNKVTEKGKYVELRCDPISGHTALYWYRQSLGQGPEFLIYFQGTGAADDSGLPNDRFFAVRPEGSVSTLKIQRTERGDSAVYLCASSLTSGRIDEQYFGPGTRLTVT.

V and J are TRBV28 and TRBJ1-5; tentative D call: TRBD1 (6 bases). The CDR3 length is 15 residues. Germline-derived CDR1 and CDR2 are MDHEN and SYDVKM. V was pared by 4 bases and J by 0 bases, with 10 bases between. The CDR3 loop reads CASSSDSFSNQPQHF. In nucleotides, the CDR3 is TGTGCCAGCAGTTCGGACAGTTTTAGCAATCAGCCCCAGCATTTT.

This clone was seen only a few times. The junction departs from germline at one end; a sequencing error may be responsible. The chain carries TRBV6-5 and TRBJ2-1; TRBD2 matches 8 bases. CDR1 and CDR2 (germline): MNHEY, SVGAGI. The CDR3 runs to 12 residues. This CDR3 is CASSYKAGVQLF. CDR3 nucleotides: TGTGCCAGCAGTTACAAAGCGGGAGTACAACTCTTC.

This clone was seen a few times. The chain is built from TRBV18 and TRBJ2-3; TRBD2 might be the D (5 bases). This CDR3 contains 13 residues. Trimming stripped 2 bases from V and 6 bases from J, with 9 bases between. The germline CDR1 and CDR2 sequences are KGHSH and LQKENI. CDR3 nucleotides: TGTGCCAGCTCACCAGGGCGGGCCGATACGCAGTATTTT. Protein sequence: CASSPGRADTQYF.